These 29 T cell receptor beta chains were all obtained from the same sample, sequenced in a study of blood T cell repertoires in COVID-19. The repertoire was sequenced with immunoSEQ multiplex PCR; TCRdb's copy has only in-frame clones and lacks some. The sample has about 440,000 clones, 80% to 90% seen once. Sequencing was done on a sample of peripheral blood. The receptors originated from a woman aged 30 to 39 with acute or convalescent COVID-19.

This chain links TRBV4-1 with TRBJ1-4; D remains ambiguous. The CDR3 has 13 residues. Germline CDR1 and CDR2: MGHRA and YSYEKL. Trimming pared 5 bases from V and 8 bases from J, leaving 12 bases between. Here the CDR3 reads CASSVQRREKLFF. The CDR3 nucleotides read TGCGCCAGCAGCGTACAGAGGAGGGAAAAACTGTTTTTT.

The V gene is TRBV19, the J gene TRBJ2-2; D is perhaps TRBD2 (6 bases). Deletions cut 3 bases from V and 3 bases from J, with 14 bases between. CDR1 and CDR2 (germline): LNHDA, SQIVND (reference sequence). CDR3 length equals 16 residues. This chain's CDR3 is CASSILRGPYTGELFF. DNA of the CDR3: TGTGCCAGTAGTATCTTGCGGGGCCCCTACACCGGGGAGCTGTTTTTT.

The chain has TRBV13 and TRBJ2-7, with a possible D match to TRBD1 (6 bases). From germline, CDR1 is PRHDT and CDR2 FYEKMQ (reference sequence). This CDR3 contains 14 residues. V lost 2 bases, J lost 2 bases, and 10 bases lay in between. The CDR3 nucleotides are TGTGCCAGCAGCTTACAGGGGCCGGCCTACGAGCAGTACTTC. It specifies CASSLQGPAYEQYF.

The CDR3 loop reads CATHPDRGRRNEKLFF. The CDR3 DNA reads TGTGCCACCCACCCGGACAGGGGGCGTAGGAATGAAAAACTGTTTTTT. The chain carries TRBV19 and TRBJ1-4; the match to TRBD1 covers 11 bases. The V gene's germline CDR1 is LNHDA and CDR2 SQIVND (reference sequence). J was trimmed by 5 bases and V by 10 bases; bases with no gene match: 12. This CDR3 is built from 16 residues.

The chain combines TRBV19 with TRBJ2-1; D gene unclear. The CDR3 has 13 amino acids. Trimming shortened V by 2 bases and J by 7 bases, and 9 bases separated the two germline ends. Germline V gives CDR1 LNHDA, CDR2 SQIVND (reference sequence). In nucleotides, the CDR3 is TGTGCCAGTAGTATATCCAGGTTGAATGAGCAGTTCTTC. It codes for CASSISRLNEQFF.

The chain carries TRBV27 and TRBJ1-2; weak D call: TRBD1 (6 bases). Per the germline V gene, CDR1 is MNHEY and CDR2 is SMNVEV (reference sequence). The CDR3 runs 13 residues. V was pared by 6 bases and J by 9 bases, with 17 bases between. The CDR3 loop reads CASRPQGSLRYTF. DNA of the CDR3: TGTGCCAGCAGACCCCAGGGGTCTCTCCGCTACACCTTC.

The chain carries TRBV7-9 and TRBJ2-7; TRBD1 aligns across 9 bases. Looked up from germline, CDR1 is SEHNR and CDR2 is FQNEAQ (reference sequence). The CDR3 totals 15 residues. The ends lost 5 bases at V and 5 bases at J; junction bases unmatched: 10. For the CDR3, the DNA is TGTGCCAGCAGCACGAGCACCGGGACAGGGAACGAGCAGTACTTC. It encodes CASSTSTGTGNEQYF.

The chain links TRBV5-1 to TRBJ2-7; D possibly corresponds to TRBD2 (6 bases). V lost 7 bases and J lost 6, with 20 bases in between. The CDR3 loop spans 14 amino acids. Germline loops: CDR1 SGHRS, CDR2 YFSETQ. This CDR3 reads CASVAGPVGGEQYF. The CDR3 DNA sequence: TGCGCCAGCGTAGCAGGACCCGTGGGGGGCGAGCAGTACTTC.

V usage is TRBV4-1 and J usage is TRBJ1-2, with 8 bases identical to TRBD1. The CDR3 loop spans 18 amino acids. Germline lookup yields CDR1 MGHRA and CDR2 YSYEKL. J lost 8 bases, V lost 0 bases, and 17 bases had no gene match. CDR3 nucleotide sequence: TGCGCCAGCAGCCAAGATTGGGGACAGGCCAATCTTCGAGGAGGCTACACCTTC. Translation gives CASSQDWGQANLRGGYTF.

This rearrangement joins TRBV6-6 to TRBJ2-5; D is possibly TRBD2 (7 bases). The V gene's germline CDR1 is MNHNY and CDR2 SVGAGI (reference sequence). The V gene lost 6 bases and the J gene lost 5 bases, with 19 bases spanning the gap. The CDR3 consists of 15 residues. In nucleotides, the CDR3 is TGTGCCAGCAGCAGCTATCGCGGGGGCGGGGAGACCCAGTACTTC. This translates into CASSSYRGGGETQYF.

The rearrangement joins TRBV6-5 to TRBJ1-5, with D uncertain. The ends were cut back, 5 bases at V and 4 bases at J, with 12 bases in the middle. Per germline, CDR1 MNHEY and CDR2 SVGAGI. The CDR3 totals 14 residues. The CDR3 reads CASSPGRGNQPQHF. The CDR3 nucleotides read TGTGCCAGCAGTCCCGGCCGGGGAAATCAGCCCCAGCATTTT.

This clone was found once. The chain has TRBV27 and TRBJ2-2; perhaps TRBD1 as D (5 bases). The CDR3 length is 13 residues. Trimming left V 3 bases short and J 6 bases short, with 8 bases between. Germline CDR1 and CDR2: MNHEY and SMNVEV (reference sequence). The DNA for the CDR3 is TGTGCCAGCAGTTTTCCAGGGCCCGGGGAGCTGTTTTTT. This sequence encodes CASSFPGPGELFF.

V and J are TRBV5-1 and TRBJ1-1; possible D gene TRBD1, 6 bases. This CDR3 contains 15 residues. Germline V CDR1 and CDR2: SGHRS, YFSETQ. Trimming shortened V by 3 bases and J by 4 bases, and 16 bases separated the two germline ends. CDR3 region: CASSSSGGKVTEAFF. The DNA of the CDR3 is TGCGCCAGCAGCTCGTCTGGGGGCAAGGTCACTGAAGCTTTCTTT.

The rearrangement links TRBV7-9 to TRBJ2-3, with D tentatively TRBD1 (5 bases). V shed 1 base and J shed 3 bases, with 11 bases lying between them. This CDR3 has 15 amino acids. The germline gives CDR1 SEHNR, CDR2 FQNEAQ (reference sequence). This CDR3 reads CASSLGARVTDTQYF. The CDR3 nucleotides are TGTGCCAGCAGCTTAGGTGCCAGGGTGACAGATACGCAGTATTTT.

V gene TRBV11-2 combines with J gene TRBJ1-1; 8 nucleotides align to TRBD1. This CDR3 has 14 amino acids. Germline V gives CDR1 SGHAT, CDR2 FQNNGV. After removal of 6 bases from V and 2 bases from J, the junction contained 5 bases not matched to a gene. The CDR3 DNA reads TGTGCCAGCAGTTACAGGGGGAGTAACACTGAAGCTTTCTTT. Protein sequence: CASSYRGSNTEAFF.

The rearrangement uses TRBV6-5 and TRBJ1-1; 9 bases match TRBD1. The CDR3 consists of 15 residues. Germline values: CDR1 MNHEY, CDR2 SVGAGI. V lost 4 bases and J lost 4; bases outside the gene matches: 7. The CDR3 loop reads CASSWGQGKGTEAFF. CDR3 DNA: TGTGCCAGCAGTTGGGGACAGGGAAAGGGCACTGAAGCTTTCTTT.

This rearrangement joins TRBV7-8 to TRBJ2-1; a possible D gene is TRBD1 (5 bases). The CDR3 contains 12 residues. Germline V gene data show CDR1 as SGHVS and CDR2 as FQNEAQ. The V gene lost 5 bases and the J gene lost 15 bases, with 17 bases spanning the gap. CDR3 protein: CASSPTGSSGFF. The CDR3 DNA reads TGTGCCAGCAGCCCCACAGGTTCTTCGGGGTTCTTC.

The chain recombines TRBV25-1 with TRBJ2-5; tentative D call: TRBD1 (5 bases). In germline, CDR1 is MGHDK, CDR2 SYGVNS. With 2 bases removed from V and 9 bases from J, the gap between germline ends came to 19 bases. CDR3 length: 15 amino acids. CDR3 bases: TGTGCCAGCAGTGAAGGGGCAGGCCTCGCACAGGCCCAGTACTTC. Amino acids: CASSEGAGLAQAQYF.

The rearrangement links TRBV18 to TRBJ1-1; a weak D match, TRBD1 (6 bases). The CDR3 is made up of 14 amino acids. Trimming cost V 2 bases and J 2 bases, with 9 bases left between them. Germline V lookup: CDR1 KGHSH, CDR2 LQKENI. The CDR3 reads CASSPTQGNTEAFF. The CDR3 nucleotides read TGTGCCAGCTCACCAACACAGGGAAACACTGAAGCTTTCTTT.

The CDR3 loop is CASSKDNVWGLLSYEQYF. The CDR3 bases are TGTGCCAGCAGCAAAGATAATGTATGGGGGCTATTGAGCTACGAGCAGTACTTC. This rearrangement joins TRBV21-1 to TRBJ2-7; the DNA was not used to check the table's D call, TRBD1. TRBV21-1 is recorded as a pseudogene. CDR3 length: 18 amino acids.

The chain couples TRBV7-6 to TRBJ2-7, with 8 nucleotides matching TRBD2. V was pared by 4 bases and J by 6 bases, with 17 bases of the junction left unmatched. Germline V CDR1 and CDR2: SGHVS, FNYEAQ. The CDR3 is 17 residues long. CDR3 loop: CASSSLPISAGGVEQYF. Here the CDR3 DNA reads TGTGCCAGCAGCTCCCTCCCTATTTCGGCCGGGGGGGTCGAGCAGTACTTC.

The chain couples TRBV19 to TRBJ1-2; 9 nucleotides match TRBD1. With 3 bases clipped from V and 2 bases from J, the junction kept 4 bases outside the gene matches. This CDR3 is 15 amino acids long. Germline V gene data show CDR1 as LNHDA and CDR2 as SQIVND (reference sequence). CDR3: CASSIWDRENYGYTF. Written as DNA, the CDR3 is TGTGCCAGTAGTATTTGGGACAGGGAAAACTATGGCTACACCTTC.

The chain couples TRBV30 to TRBJ1-2; 7 nucleotides align to TRBD1. After removal of 2 bases from V and 10 bases from J, the junction contained 7 bases not matched to a gene. The CDR3 extends over 12 amino acids. Germline V gene sequence: CDR1 GTSNPN, CDR2 SVGIG (reference sequence). The CDR3 DNA follows: TGTGCCTGGAGTCCGGGACAGCAATACTACACCTTC. It codes for CAWSPGQQYYTF.

The rearrangement joins TRBV5-1 to TRBJ2-7, with 7 bases identical to TRBD1. The CDR3 has 15 residues. The germline gives CDR1 SGHRS, CDR2 YFSETQ. V lost 0 bases, J lost 3 bases, and 6 bases stayed unmatched. The CDR3 here is CASSLGGQPHYEQYF. The CDR3 region has the DNA TGCGCCAGCAGCTTGGGGGGACAGCCACACTACGAGCAGTACTTC.

V is TRBV30 and J is TRBJ2-2; D remains unclear. The CDR3 runs 10 residues. Between the trimmed V and J ends, which lost 7 bases and 6 bases, there was a span of 6 bases. Per the germline V gene, CDR1 is GTSNPN and CDR2 is SVGIG (reference sequence). CDR3 DNA: TGTGCCTACGGGTCCGGGGAGCTGTTTTTT. Residues: CAYGSGELFF. The complete variable domain, with remaining parts taken from reference TRBV30 and TRBJ2-2, reads SQTIHQWPATLVQPVGSPLSLECTVEGTSNPNLYWYRQAAGRGLQLLFYSVGIGQISSEVPQNLSASRPQDRQFILSSKKLLLSDSGFYLCAYGSGELFFGEGSRLTVL.

This rearrangement joins TRBV5-8 to TRBJ2-1; 7 bases line up with TRBD2. The V and J ends lost 4 bases and 6 bases, in that order; junction bases with no gene match: 10. The CDR3 consists of 15 residues. Per the germline V gene, CDR1 is SGHTS and CDR2 is YDEGEE. This CDR3 reads CASSGERDYANEQFF. Here the CDR3 DNA reads TGTGCCAGCAGCGGAGAGCGGGACTATGCCAATGAGCAGTTCTTC. Full variable domain (missing parts from reference TRBV5-8 and TRBJ2-1): EAGVTQSPTHLIKTRGQQATLRCSPISGHTSVYWYQQALGLGLQFLLWYDEGEERNRGNFPPRFSGRQFPNYSSELNVNALELEDSALYLCASSGERDYANEQFFGPGTRLTVL.

V and J are TRBV3-1 (or the pseudogene TRBV3-2) and TRBJ2-7, with D possibly being TRBD1 (5 bases). Germline V lookup: CDR1 LGHDT, CDR2 YNNKEL (reference sequence). The CDR3 length is 14 residues. The germline V and J ends were trimmed by 6 bases and 2 bases, with 14 bases remaining between them. CDR3 sequence (DNA): TGTGCCAGCAGGAAGGACACCCTACCCTACGAGCAGTACTTC. Protein product: CASRKDTLPYEQYF.

This clone appeared once. This chain uses TRBV5-1 with TRBJ2-1, with D possibly matching TRBD1 (6 bases). CDR1 SGHRS and CDR2 YFSETQ come from the germline V gene. V dropped 4 bases and J dropped 7 bases, with 18 bases sitting between them. The CDR3 runs 15 residues. The CDR3 sequence is CASSEPTGNQNEQFF. The CDR3 DNA reads TGCGCCAGCAGCGAACCCACAGGGAATCAGAATGAGCAGTTCTTC.

The J gene is TRBJ1-2, the V gene TRBV29-1, with 10 bases aligning to TRBD1. Germline V CDR1 and CDR2: SQVTM, ANQGSEA. The CDR3 is made up of 15 amino acids. After removal of 5 bases from V and 4 bases from J, the junction contained 10 bases not matched to a gene. The CDR3 spells CSVSNDRGRVYGYTF. The CDR3 coding sequence is TGCAGCGTTTCAAACGACAGGGGGCGAGTCTATGGCTACACCTTC.